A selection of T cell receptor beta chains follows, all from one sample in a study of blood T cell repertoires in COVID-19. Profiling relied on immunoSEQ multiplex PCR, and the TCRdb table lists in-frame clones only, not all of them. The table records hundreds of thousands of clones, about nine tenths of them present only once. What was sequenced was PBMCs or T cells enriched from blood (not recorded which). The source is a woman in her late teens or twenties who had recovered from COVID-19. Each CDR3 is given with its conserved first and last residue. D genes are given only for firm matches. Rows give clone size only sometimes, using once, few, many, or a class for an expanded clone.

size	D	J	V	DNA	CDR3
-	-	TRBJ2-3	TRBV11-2	TGTGCCAGCAGCCCCGTACCCCACGGATTAGCCGGGGGAGATACGCAGTATTTT	CASSPVPHGLAGGDTQYF
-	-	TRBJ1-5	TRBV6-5	TGTGCCAGCAGCCCGTCAGGGCTTGATCAGCCCCAGCATTTT	CASSPSGLDQPQHF
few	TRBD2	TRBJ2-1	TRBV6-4	TGTGCCAGCGGGACTAGCGAAAGGGATGAGCAGTTCTTC	CASGTSERDEQFF
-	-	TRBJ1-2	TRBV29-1	TGCAGCGCCAAGGACAGATACTATGGCTACACCTTC	CSAKDRYYGYTF
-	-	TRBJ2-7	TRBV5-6	TGTGCCAGCAGCTTTGGCCGTCTGGACGAGCAGTACTTC	CASSFGRLDEQYF
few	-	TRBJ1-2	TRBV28	TGTGCCAGCAGTTTAGCGGTTCGGCAGGGTCAGCACTTC	CASSLAVRQGQHF
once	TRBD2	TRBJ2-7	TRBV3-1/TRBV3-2	TGTGCCAGCAGCCCTATAGCGGGAGGCGGTGGAGGCGAGCAGTACTTC	CASSPIAGGGGGEQYF
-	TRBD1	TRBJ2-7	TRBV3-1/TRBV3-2	TGTGCCAGCAGCCCCTCCGGGACAGGCTCCTACGAGCAGTACTTC	CASSPSGTGSYEQYF
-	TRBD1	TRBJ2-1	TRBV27	TGTGCCAGCAGACCCTATCGACAGGGATACAATGAGCAGTTCTTC	CASRPYRQGYNEQFF
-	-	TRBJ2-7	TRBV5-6	TGTGCCAGCAGCTTTAAGAGGGGGCGGGGATTAGCCTACGAGCAGTACTTC	CASSFKRGRGLAYEQYF
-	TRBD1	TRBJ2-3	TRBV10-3	TGTGCCATCAGTGAGTCAAGGACAGGGGCAGATACGCAGTATTTT	CAISESRTGADTQYF
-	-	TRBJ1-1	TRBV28	TGTGCCAGCAGTTTAGTACGGGTTGAAGCTTTCTTT	CASSLVRVEAFF
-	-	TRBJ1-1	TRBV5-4	TGTGCCAGCAGCTTGGTCGGAGCGCCTGAAGCTTTCTTT	CASSLVGAPEAFF
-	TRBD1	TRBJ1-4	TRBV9	TGTGCCAGCAGCCCCCGACAGGGGATGACAACTAATGAAAAACTGTTTTTT	CASSPRQGMTTNEKLFF
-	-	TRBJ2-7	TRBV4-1	TGCGCCAGCAGCCACCCTCAGCAGGGAAAAAGCTACGAGCAGTACTTC	CASSHPQQGKSYEQYF
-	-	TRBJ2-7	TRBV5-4	TGTGCCAGCAGCTTGTACCAGGCGTCCTCCTACGAGCAGTACTTC	CASSLYQASSYEQYF
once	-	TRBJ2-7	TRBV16	TGTGCCAGCAGCCAATTGGTTAGGCAGGGCCTATACTACGAGCAGTACTTC	CASSQLVRQGLYYEQYF
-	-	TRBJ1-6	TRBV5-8	TGTGCCAGCAGCTTTGAGGAGGAGCCCTATTCACCCCTCCACTTT	CASSFEEEPYSPLHF
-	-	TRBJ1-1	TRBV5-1	TGCGCCAGCAGCTTGGCCGGGGGAATGACTGAAGCTTTCTTT	CASSLAGGMTEAFF
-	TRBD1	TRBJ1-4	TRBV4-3	TGCGCCAGCAGCCGCCGATGGACAGGCCCTGAAAAACTGTTTTTT	CASSRRWTGPEKLFF
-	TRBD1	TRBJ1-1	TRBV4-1	TGCGCCAGCAGCCTAGGGCGGGGACAGGCCAACACTGAAGCTTTCTTT	CASSLGRGQANTEAFF
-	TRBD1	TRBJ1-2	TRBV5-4	TGTGCCAGCAGCCCGACAGGGAGGGGCTACACCTTC	CASSPTGRGYTF
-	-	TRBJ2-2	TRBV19	TGTGCCAGTAGTACTCCAGGGGATGGGGAGCTGTTTTTT	CASSTPGDGELFF
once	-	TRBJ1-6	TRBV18	TGTGCCAGCTCACCGTCCGGGACACGAGATAATTCACCCCTCCACTTT	CASSPSGTRDNSPLHF
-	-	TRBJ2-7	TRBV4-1	TGCGCCAGCAGCCAAGATAGATTGTGGCTGAGGACAGAGCGGAAATACGAGCAGTACTTC	CASSQDRLWLRTERKYEQYF
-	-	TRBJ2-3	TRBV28	TGTGCCAGCAGTTTCCCAGGCCCAGATACGCAGTATTTT	CASSFPGPDTQYF
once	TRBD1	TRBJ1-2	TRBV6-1	TGTGCCAGCAGTGAAGCGGGACAGGGGGCGAGAGGCTACACCTTC	CASSEAGQGARGYTF
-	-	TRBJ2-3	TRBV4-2	TGTGCCAGCAGCCAAGATGGGGGGAATACGCAGTATTTT	CASSQDGGNTQYF
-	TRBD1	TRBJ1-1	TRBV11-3	TGTGCCAGCACCCTCGGCACAGGGGGTTCCACTGAAGCTTTCTTT	CASTLGTGGSTEAFF
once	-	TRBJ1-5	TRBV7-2	TGTGCCAGCAGCCCCGTGGGGGGGGACAATCAGCCCCAGCATTTT	CASSPVGGDNQPQHF
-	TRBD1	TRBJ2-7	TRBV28	TGTGCCAGCAGCTTGATGTCAGGGGGAGTAAAATACTACGAGCAGTACTTC	CASSLMSGGVKYYEQYF
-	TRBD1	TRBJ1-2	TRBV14	TGTGCCAGCAGCCACCGACTTGGACAGGGGACGTATGGCTACACCTTC	CASSHRLGQGTYGYTF
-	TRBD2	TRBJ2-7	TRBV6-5	TGTGCCAGCAGACTAGCGGGACGTCCTAGGCAGTACTTC	CASRLAGRPRQYF
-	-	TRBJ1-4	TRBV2	TGTGCCAGCGGCAGTGCCCTTAATGATGGAAAACTGTTTTTT	CASGSALNDGKLFF
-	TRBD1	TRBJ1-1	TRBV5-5	TGTGCCAGCAGCCCTTCGACAGGGGGAAGTCCTGAAGCTTTCTTT	CASSPSTGGSPEAFF
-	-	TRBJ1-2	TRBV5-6	TGTGCCAGCAGCCCGCAGACTAGGGTCGATGGCTACACCTTC	CASSPQTRVDGYTF
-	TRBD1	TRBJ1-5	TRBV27	TGTGCCAGCAGACCTAACCCTAGGGGGCCCGGTCAGCCCCAGCATTTT	CASRPNPRGPGQPQHF
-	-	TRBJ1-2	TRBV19	TGTGCCAGTAGCACCGTGTCAAGGTTGGAGTCAGGGGGCTACACCTTC	CASSTVSRLESGGYTF
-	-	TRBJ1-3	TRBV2	TGTGCCAGCAGCGTAACTCGGGGGGGAAACACCATATATTTT	CASSVTRGGNTIYF
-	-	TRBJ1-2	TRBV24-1	TGTGCCACCAGTGATCTAATCTATGGCTACACCTTC	CATSDLIYGYTF
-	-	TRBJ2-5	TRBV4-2	TGTGCCAGCAGCCAAGATAGGGGGGGCCAAGAGACCCAGTACTTC	CASSQDRGGQETQYF